This T cell receptor (beta chain) stems from a study of shared clonotypes between healthy human individuals. The CDR3 is 13 residues long. V dropped 7 bases and J dropped 4; count of bases not matched to a gene: 6. Germline V lookup: CDR1 MDHEN, CDR2 SYDVKM. Researchers ran the assay at a deep level. In the authors' methods: Junction-only immunoSEQ data arrived without quality scores, meaning filtering differed. Clones were read by immunoSEQ multiplex PCR, and TCRdb kept only the in-frame ones, dropping some. V, J and clone size are taken as reported in that table, and D and trimming were inferred from the DNA itself. The profile shows under 600,000 clones, roughly four fifths of them singletons. The sample holds a few counts of this clone. The study enrolled healthy HIV-negative adults without recent acute infections or vaccinations as donors. For unsorted samples, genomic DNA was extracted from 80 million to 100 million PBMCs.

The clonotype was recovered from a woman in her thirties or forties in good health. Some clones in this sample may be carry-over from other donors' samples. The rearrangement joins TRBV28 to TRBJ1-2, with TRBD1 matching over 7 bases. The material sequenced was PBMCs. CDR3 protein: CASTLWDSYGYTF. CDR3 bases: TGTGCCAGCACCCTCTGGGACAGCTATGGCTACACCTTC.